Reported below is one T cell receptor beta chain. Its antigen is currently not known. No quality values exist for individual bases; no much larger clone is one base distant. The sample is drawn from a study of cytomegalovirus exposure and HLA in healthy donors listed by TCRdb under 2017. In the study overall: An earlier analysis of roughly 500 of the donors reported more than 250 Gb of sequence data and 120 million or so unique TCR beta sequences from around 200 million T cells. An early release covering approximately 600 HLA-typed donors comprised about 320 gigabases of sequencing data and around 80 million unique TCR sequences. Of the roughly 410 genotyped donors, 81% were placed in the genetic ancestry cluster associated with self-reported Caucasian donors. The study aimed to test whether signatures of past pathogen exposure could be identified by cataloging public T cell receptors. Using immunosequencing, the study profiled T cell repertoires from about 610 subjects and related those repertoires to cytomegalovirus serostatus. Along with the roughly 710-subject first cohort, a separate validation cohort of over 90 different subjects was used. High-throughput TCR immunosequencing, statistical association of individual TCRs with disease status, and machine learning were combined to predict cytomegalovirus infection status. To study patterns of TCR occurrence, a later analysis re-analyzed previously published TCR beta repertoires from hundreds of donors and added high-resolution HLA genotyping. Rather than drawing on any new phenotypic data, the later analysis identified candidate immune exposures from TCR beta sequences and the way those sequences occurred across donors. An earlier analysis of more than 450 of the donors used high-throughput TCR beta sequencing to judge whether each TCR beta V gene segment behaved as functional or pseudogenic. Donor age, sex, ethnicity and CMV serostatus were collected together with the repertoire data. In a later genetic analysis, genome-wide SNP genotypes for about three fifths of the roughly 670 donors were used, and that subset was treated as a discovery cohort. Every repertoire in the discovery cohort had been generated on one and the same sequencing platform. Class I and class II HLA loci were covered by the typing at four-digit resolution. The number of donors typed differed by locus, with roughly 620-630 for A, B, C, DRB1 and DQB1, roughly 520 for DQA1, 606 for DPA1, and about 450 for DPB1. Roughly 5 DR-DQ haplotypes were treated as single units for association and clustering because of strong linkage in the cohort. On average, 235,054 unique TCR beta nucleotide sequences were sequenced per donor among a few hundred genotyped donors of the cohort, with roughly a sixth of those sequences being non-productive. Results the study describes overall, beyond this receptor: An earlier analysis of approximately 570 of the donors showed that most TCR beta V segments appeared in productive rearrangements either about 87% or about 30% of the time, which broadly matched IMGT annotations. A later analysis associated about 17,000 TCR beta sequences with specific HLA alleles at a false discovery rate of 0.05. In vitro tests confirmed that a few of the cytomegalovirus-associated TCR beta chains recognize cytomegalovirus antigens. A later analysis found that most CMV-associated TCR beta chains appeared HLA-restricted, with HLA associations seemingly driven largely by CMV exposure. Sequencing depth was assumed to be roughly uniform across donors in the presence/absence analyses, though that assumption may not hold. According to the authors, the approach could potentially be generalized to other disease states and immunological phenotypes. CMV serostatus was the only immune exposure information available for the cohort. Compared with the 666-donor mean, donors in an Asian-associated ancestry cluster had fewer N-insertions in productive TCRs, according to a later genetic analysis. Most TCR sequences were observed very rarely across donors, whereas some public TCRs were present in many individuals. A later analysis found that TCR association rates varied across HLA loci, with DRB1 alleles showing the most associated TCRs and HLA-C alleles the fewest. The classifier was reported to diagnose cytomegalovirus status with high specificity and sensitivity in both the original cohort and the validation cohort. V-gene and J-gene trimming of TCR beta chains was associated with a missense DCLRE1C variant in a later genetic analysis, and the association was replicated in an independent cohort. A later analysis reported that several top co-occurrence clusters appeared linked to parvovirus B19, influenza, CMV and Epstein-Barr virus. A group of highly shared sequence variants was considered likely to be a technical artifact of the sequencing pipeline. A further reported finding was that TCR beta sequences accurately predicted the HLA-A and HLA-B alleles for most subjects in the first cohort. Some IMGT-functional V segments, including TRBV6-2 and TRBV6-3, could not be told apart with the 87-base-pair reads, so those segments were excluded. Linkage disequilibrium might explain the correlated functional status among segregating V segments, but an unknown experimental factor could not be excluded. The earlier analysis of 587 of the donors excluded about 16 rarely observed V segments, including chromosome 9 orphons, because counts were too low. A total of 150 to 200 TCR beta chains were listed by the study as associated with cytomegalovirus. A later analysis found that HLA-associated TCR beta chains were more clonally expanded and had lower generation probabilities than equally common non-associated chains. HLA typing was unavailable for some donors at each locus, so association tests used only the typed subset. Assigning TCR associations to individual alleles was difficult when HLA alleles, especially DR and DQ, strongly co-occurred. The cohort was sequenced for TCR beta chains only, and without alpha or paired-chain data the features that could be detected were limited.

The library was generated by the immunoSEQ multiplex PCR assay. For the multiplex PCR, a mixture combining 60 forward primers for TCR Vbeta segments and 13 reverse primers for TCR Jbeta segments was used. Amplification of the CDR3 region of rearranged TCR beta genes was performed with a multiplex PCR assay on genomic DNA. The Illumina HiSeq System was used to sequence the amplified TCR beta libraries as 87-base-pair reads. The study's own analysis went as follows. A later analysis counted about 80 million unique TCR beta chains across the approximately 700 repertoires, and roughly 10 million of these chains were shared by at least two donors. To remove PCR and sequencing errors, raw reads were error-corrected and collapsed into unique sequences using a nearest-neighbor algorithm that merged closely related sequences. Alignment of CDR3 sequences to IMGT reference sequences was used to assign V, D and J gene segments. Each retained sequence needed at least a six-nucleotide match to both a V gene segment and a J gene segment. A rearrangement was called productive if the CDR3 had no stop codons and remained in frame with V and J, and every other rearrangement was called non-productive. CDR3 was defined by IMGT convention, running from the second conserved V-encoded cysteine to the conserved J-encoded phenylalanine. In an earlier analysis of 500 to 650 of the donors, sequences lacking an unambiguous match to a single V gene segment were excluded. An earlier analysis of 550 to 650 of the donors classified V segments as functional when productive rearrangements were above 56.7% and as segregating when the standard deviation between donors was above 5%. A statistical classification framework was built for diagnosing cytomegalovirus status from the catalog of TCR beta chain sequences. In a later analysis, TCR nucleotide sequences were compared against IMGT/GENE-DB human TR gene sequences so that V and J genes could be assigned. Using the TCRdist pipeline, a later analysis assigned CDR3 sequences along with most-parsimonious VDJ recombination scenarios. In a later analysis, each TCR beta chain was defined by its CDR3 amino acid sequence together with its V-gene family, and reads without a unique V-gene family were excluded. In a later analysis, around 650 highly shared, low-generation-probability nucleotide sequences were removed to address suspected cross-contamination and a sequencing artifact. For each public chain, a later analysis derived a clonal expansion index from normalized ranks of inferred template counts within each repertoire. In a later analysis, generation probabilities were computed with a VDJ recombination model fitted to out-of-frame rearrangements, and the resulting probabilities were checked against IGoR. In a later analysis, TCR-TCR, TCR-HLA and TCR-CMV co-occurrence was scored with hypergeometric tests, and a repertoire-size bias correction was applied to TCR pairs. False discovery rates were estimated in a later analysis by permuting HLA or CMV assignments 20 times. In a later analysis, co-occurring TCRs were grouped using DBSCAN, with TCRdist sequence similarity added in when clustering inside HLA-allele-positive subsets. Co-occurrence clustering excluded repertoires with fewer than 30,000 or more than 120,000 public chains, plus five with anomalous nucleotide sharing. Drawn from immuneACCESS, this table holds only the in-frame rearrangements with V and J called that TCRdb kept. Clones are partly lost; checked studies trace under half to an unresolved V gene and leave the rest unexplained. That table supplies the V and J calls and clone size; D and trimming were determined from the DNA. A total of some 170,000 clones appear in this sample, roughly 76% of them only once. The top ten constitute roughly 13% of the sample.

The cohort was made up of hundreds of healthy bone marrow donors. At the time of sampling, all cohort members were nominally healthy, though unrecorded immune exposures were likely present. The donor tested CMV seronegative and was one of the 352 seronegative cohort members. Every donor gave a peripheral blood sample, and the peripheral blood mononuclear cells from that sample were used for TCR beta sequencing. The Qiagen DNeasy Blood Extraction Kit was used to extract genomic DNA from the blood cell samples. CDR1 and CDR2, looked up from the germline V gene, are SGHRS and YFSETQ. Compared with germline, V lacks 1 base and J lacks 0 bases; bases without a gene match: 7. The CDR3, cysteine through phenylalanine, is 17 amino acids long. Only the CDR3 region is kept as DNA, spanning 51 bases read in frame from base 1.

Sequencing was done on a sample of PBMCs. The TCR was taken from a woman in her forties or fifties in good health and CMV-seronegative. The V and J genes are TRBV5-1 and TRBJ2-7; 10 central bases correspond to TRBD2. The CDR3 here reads CASSLWTSGPSSYEQYF. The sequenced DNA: TGCGCCAGCAGCTTGTGGACTAGCGGACCTTCCTCCTACGAGCAGTACTTC.